Sequencing of this T cell receptor beta chain was carried out in a study of T-cell memory formation after mild COVID-19. Study-level results: In second-wave clones peaking day 37, SARS-CoV-2 specificity remained unconfirmed.

Points on this clonotype: Antigen unknown.

Trimming removed 1 base from V and 0 bases from J, with 24 bases in between. This CDR3 is 20 amino acids long. Germline assignment: CDR1 MGHRA and CDR2 YSYEKL. TCRdb recomputed calls from the 5' RACE reads with MiXCR, one row per CDR3 protein. The table has around 340,000 distinct CDR3 sequences, approximately 15% seen once. Source material: PBMCs or a T cell subset sorted from them (not recorded which). V gene TRBV4-1 combines with J gene TRBJ1-1; possibly TRBD1 for D (5 bases). This TCR derives from a man between 18 and 29 years old who had mild COVID-19 (a few samples of this study predate the infection). Cell type and time point are not known. The CDR3 sequence is CASSQVVLGAPGGLNTEAFF. CDR3 nucleotides: TGCGCCAGCAGCCAAGTAGTTTTGGGAGCTCCGGGGGGATTGAACACTGAAGCTTTCTTT.